This is a list of T cell receptor beta chains from one sample in a study of human CD8 memory T cell subsets. TCRdb reanalyzed the 5' RACE reads and collapses them to one entry per CDR3 protein, without DNA. Its table lists some 11,000 distinct CDR3 sequences. The sequenced sample was CD8+ T cells from PBMCs. These receptors came from a human donor in good health. The CDR3 runs from the conserved cysteine through the conserved F or W. Each record gives: clone size, J gene, V gene, CDR3 protein. Size is omitted from some rows. Given values are once, few, many or a class for expanded clones.

clone size: .
J gene: TRBJ2-7
V gene: TRBV6-4
CDR3 protein: CASSALDRGQSEQYF

clone size: .
J gene: TRBJ2-7
V gene: TRBV4-1
CDR3 protein: CASSQGLRLAGHGEQYF

clone size: .
J gene: TRBJ2-2
V gene: TRBV27
CDR3 protein: CASSLQRGAGELFF

clone size: .
J gene: TRBJ2-7
V gene: TRBV12-3/TRBV12-4
CDR3 protein: CASSLLAGSSEQYF

clone size: medium-sized
J gene: TRBJ2-5
V gene: TRBV12-3/TRBV12-4
CDR3 protein: CASADGDSQETQYF

clone size: .
J gene: TRBJ2-7
V gene: TRBV10-3
CDR3 protein: CAIRGGEREFYEQYF

clone size: .
J gene: TRBJ2-7
V gene: TRBV5-4
CDR3 protein: CASSTGQDYEQYF

clone size: .
J gene: TRBJ2-1
V gene: TRBV19
CDR3 protein: CASSIVPDGEQFF

clone size: medium-sized
J gene: TRBJ2-2
V gene: TRBV29-1
CDR3 protein: CSVPDGNTGELFF

clone size: medium-sized
J gene: TRBJ1-5
V gene: TRBV7-3
CDR3 protein: CASSLTLGQPQHF

clone size: .
J gene: TRBJ2-1
V gene: TRBV7-9
CDR3 protein: CASSPPQAPEQFF

clone size: .
J gene: TRBJ1-5
V gene: TRBV4-1
CDR3 protein: CASSQGLGGVNQPQHF

clone size: .
J gene: TRBJ2-2
V gene: TRBV28
CDR3 protein: CASSLIPGGRSTGELFF

clone size: .
J gene: TRBJ2-1
V gene: TRBV27
CDR3 protein: CASSLAGSIEQFF

clone size: .
J gene: TRBJ2-3
V gene: TRBV7-8
CDR3 protein: CASSTAWGEEYTQYF

clone size: .
J gene: TRBJ2-7
V gene: TRBV12-3/TRBV12-4
CDR3 protein: CASSKEDSYEQYF

clone size: .
J gene: TRBJ2-7
V gene: TRBV9
CDR3 protein: CASSVNSGRGYEQYF

clone size: .
J gene: TRBJ2-1
V gene: TRBV5-1
CDR3 protein: CASSLATLGNEQFF

clone size: .
J gene: TRBJ2-3
V gene: TRBV12-3/TRBV12-4
CDR3 protein: CASSFLAGGTDTQYF

clone size: medium-sized
J gene: TRBJ2-5
V gene: TRBV6-5
CDR3 protein: CASSSRGTQYF

clone size: .
J gene: TRBJ2-3
V gene: TRBV12-3/TRBV12-4
CDR3 protein: CASSLSTGLAGGPDTQYF

clone size: medium-sized
J gene: TRBJ2-2
V gene: TRBV29-1
CDR3 protein: CSVQLGWTNTGELFF

clone size: .
J gene: TRBJ2-1
V gene: TRBV7-9
CDR3 protein: CASSLLGSYNEQFF

clone size: .
J gene: TRBJ1-1
V gene: TRBV19
CDR3 protein: CASSMVPGSEAFF

clone size: .
J gene: TRBJ2-5
V gene: TRBV29-1
CDR3 protein: CSVEAQPGRTQYF

clone size: .
J gene: TRBJ2-3
V gene: TRBV25-1
CDR3 protein: CASSEGTSGSATQYF

clone size: .
J gene: TRBJ2-1
V gene: TRBV29-1
CDR3 protein: CSAGASYNEQFF

clone size: .
J gene: TRBJ2-1
V gene: TRBV4-1
CDR3 protein: CASSQVSAGGARNEQFF

clone size: .
J gene: TRBJ1-5
V gene: TRBV27
CDR3 protein: CASRLQGSNQPQHF

clone size: .
J gene: TRBJ2-1
V gene: TRBV19
CDR3 protein: CASSISGDSQGEQFF

clone size: .
J gene: TRBJ2-3
V gene: TRBV11-2
CDR3 protein: CASSLEGYTDTQYF

clone size: .
J gene: TRBJ1-5
V gene: TRBV9
CDR3 protein: CASSPDQYSNQPQHF

clone size: .
J gene: TRBJ1-1
V gene: TRBV5-5
CDR3 protein: CASSFGESNTEAFF

clone size: medium-sized
J gene: TRBJ2-5
V gene: TRBV11-2
CDR3 protein: CASSPDFQETQYF

clone size: .
J gene: TRBJ2-2
V gene: TRBV7-9
CDR3 protein: CASRGLSSLGELFF

clone size: .
J gene: TRBJ2-3
V gene: TRBV7-2
CDR3 protein: CASSSSGGVTDTQYF

clone size: .
J gene: TRBJ2-2
V gene: TRBV28
CDR3 protein: CASSGGIPGELFF

clone size: .
J gene: TRBJ1-1
V gene: TRBV2
CDR3 protein: CASSERLINTEAFF

clone size: .
J gene: TRBJ2-3
V gene: TRBV10-3
CDR3 protein: CAISDRAFEQTDTQYF

clone size: .
J gene: TRBJ2-3
V gene: TRBV18
CDR3 protein: CASSPPTTLPYTQYF

clone size: .
J gene: TRBJ2-5
V gene: TRBV3-1
CDR3 protein: CASSQRDPWETQYF

clone size: medium-sized
J gene: TRBJ1-1
V gene: TRBV12-3/TRBV12-4
CDR3 protein: CASSFPPEAFF

clone size: .
J gene: TRBJ2-1
V gene: TRBV9
CDR3 protein: CASSVGLSNEQFF

clone size: .
J gene: TRBJ2-1
V gene: TRBV20-1
CDR3 protein: CSARDLLAGGNEQFF

clone size: medium-sized
J gene: TRBJ1-1
V gene: TRBV3-1
CDR3 protein: CASSQEDTEAFF

clone size: .
J gene: TRBJ2-1
V gene: TRBV11-2
CDR3 protein: CASSLRYSSYNEQFF

clone size: .
J gene: TRBJ2-2
V gene: TRBV27
CDR3 protein: CASKSGYTGELFF

clone size: .
J gene: TRBJ2-3
V gene: TRBV19
CDR3 protein: CASSIVPSGGRTDTQYF

clone size: .
J gene: TRBJ2-1
V gene: TRBV2
CDR3 protein: CASSPTSGGYYNEQFF

clone size: .
J gene: TRBJ1-4
V gene: TRBV7-6
CDR3 protein: CASSLGAGGNEKLFF

clone size: .
J gene: TRBJ2-7
V gene: TRBV6-1
CDR3 protein: CASSGTVSFSYEQYF

clone size: .
J gene: TRBJ1-2
V gene: TRBV20-1
CDR3 protein: CSARHDGDYGYTF

clone size: .
J gene: TRBJ2-1
V gene: TRBV9
CDR3 protein: CASSSHNEQFF